This TCR beta chain was found in a study of shared clonotypes between healthy human individuals. Terminally differentiated effector memory CD45RA+ cells were left out of the naive CD8 fraction, which was CD45RO-negative and positively selected for CCR7. Method: immunoSEQ multiplex PCR; TCRdb's copy keeps in-frame clones and lacks some. Among about 2.1 million clones listed, roughly 93% were seen once. The clonotype comes from a man aged 18-30 years in good health. Some clones in this sample may be carry-over from other donors' samples. Sequenced sample: naive CD8+ T cells from PBMCs.

The CDR3 loop is CASSLTAGDTDTQYF. CDR3 DNA: TGTGCCAGCAGTTTAACCGCGGGCGACACAGATACGCAGTATTTT. The chain uses TRBV27 and TRBJ2-3; maybe TRBD2 (5 bases). In germline, CDR1 is MNHEY, CDR2 SMNVEV (reference sequence). The CDR3 consists of 15 residues. V lost 2 bases, J lost 2 bases, and 11 bases lay in between.